The 20 T cell receptor beta chains below all came from one sample that was sequenced in a study of T cells in Graves' hyperthyroidism and ophthalmopathy. Amplified TCR beta CDR3 regions derived from RNA transcripts. Using the HTBI primer set, a first-round RT-PCR was run on the TCR CDR3. TCRdb itself ran the multiplex PCR reads through MiXCR, one entry per CDR3 protein. In the table there are 360,000 or so distinct CDR3 sequences, around 18% of which are singletons. Sequenced input: blood. The receptors originated from a woman between 40 and 50 years old with Graves' ophthalmopathy.

This clonotype was seen ten or more times. The chain joins TRBV27 to TRBJ1-1, with TRBD1 matching over 7 bases. CDR3 size: 12 residues. The V gene end was trimmed by 6 bases and the J gene end by 3 bases; junction bases not matched to a gene: 1. Germline lookup yields CDR1 MNHEY and CDR2 SMNVEV (reference sequence). The CDR3 is CASRGTDTEAFF. CDR3 nucleotides: TGTGCCAGCAGGGGGACAGACACTGAAGCTTTCTTT.

A word on this clonotype: At one boundary the junction diverges from the germline segment, which might be a read error. J is TRBJ1-3 and V is TRBV12-3 or TRBV12-4, with a weak D call TRBD1 (5 bases). CDR3 length: 13 amino acids. The CDR3 protein is CASSPLQVASIYF. The CDR3 DNA reads TGCGCCAGCAGCCCCCTACAGGTAGCCTCCATATATTTT.

This clonotype was counted many times. The chain employs TRBV7-8 and TRBJ2-7; 12 bases are a match to TRBD2. The CDR3 is made up of 21 amino acids. CDR1 is SGHVS and CDR2 is FQNEAQ in the germline V gene. The trim removed 5 bases at V and 5 bases at J, leaving 25 bases unmatched. CDR3 bases: TGTGCCAGCAGCCGACCGACATTGACTAGCGGGAGTGGTATGTATTCCCACGAGCAGTACTTC. Protein sequence: CASSRPTLTSGSGMYSHEQYF.

This clonotype was counted many times. The V call is TRBV6-2 or TRBV6-3, the J call TRBJ2-7, with D hard to call. The germline CDR1 and CDR2 sequences are MNHEY and SVGEGT. The CDR3 spans 12 residues. Trimming shortened V by 2 bases and J by 5 bases, and 7 bases separated the two germline ends. CDR3 DNA: TGTGCCAGCAGTTACATCTATGACGAGCAGTACTTC. This gives the protein CASSYIYDEQYF.

As regards this clonotype: A much bigger clone sits one base away, suggesting this may be a read error. In this CDR3 the conserved last residue, phenylalanine or tryptophan, is missing, so a read error is likely. The V and J genes are TRBV20-1 and TRBJ2-7, with D possibly TRBD2 on 7 matching bases. The CDR3 is 11 amino acids. Germline CDR1 reads DFQATT; CDR2 reads SNEGSKA (reference sequence). V lost 2 bases and J lost 6, with 8 bases in between. DNA for the CDR3: TGCAGTGCTAGACGGGGGGCCGAGCAGTACCTC. Its translation is CSARRGAEQYL.

Relative to its sample, this clonotype is medium-sized. The genes are TRBV12-3 or TRBV12-4 and TRBJ1-2, with 7 bases matching TRBD1. Trimming cost V 5 bases and J 3 bases; bases outside gene matches: 3. The CDR3 length is 13 residues. The CDR3 nucleotides read TGTGCCAGCAGTAGACAGGGAGACTATGGCTACACCTTC. This sequence encodes CASSRQGDYGYTF.

The table lists this clonotype with many counts. This chain links TRBV20-1 with TRBJ2-5; 8 bases line up with TRBD1. The germline CDR1 and CDR2 sequences are DFQATT and SNEGSKA (reference sequence). The V and J ends lost 0 bases and 3 bases, in that order; junction bases with no gene match: 15. This CDR3 is built from 18 residues. The CDR3 bases are TGCAGTGCTAGAGACACGACCGGGACAGGCTTGTCTAAAGAGACCCAGTACTTC. This sequence encodes CSARDTTGTGLSKETQYF.

This clonotype was observed many times. The rearrangement joins TRBV30 to TRBJ1-1; D gene uncertain. CDR3 size: 11 residues. Trimming removed 5 bases at V and 7 bases at J, with 11 bases between. Germline assignment: CDR1 GTSNPN and CDR2 SVGIG (reference sequence). The CDR3 region is CAWARRGEAFF. CDR3 DNA: TGTGCCTGGGCTCGTCGGGGTGAAGCTTTCTTT.

The table lists this clonotype with many counts. The CDR3 sequence: CASSLKPGLKPYEQYF. DNA of the CDR3: TGTGCCAGCAGCCTTAAGCCGGGACTCAAACCCTACGAGCAGTACTTC. The rearrangement joins TRBV11-2 to TRBJ2-7, with D maybe TRBD2 (6 bases). CDR1 and CDR2 (germline): SGHAT, FQNNGV. The CDR3 spans 16 residues. V was trimmed by 5 bases and J by 2 bases, leaving 19 bases between them.

This clonotype was seen at least ten times. The chain uses TRBV5-1 and TRBJ1-5; no definite D call. Germline loops: CDR1 SGHRS, CDR2 YFSETQ. V was clipped by 1 base and J by 5 bases, with 7 bases between them. The CDR3 loop spans 13 amino acids. CDR3: CASSLSSDQPQHF. The DNA for the CDR3 is TGCGCCAGCAGCTTGTCCAGTGATCAGCCCCAGCATTTT.

This clonotype appeared many times. The rearrangement joins TRBV15 to TRBJ2-7, with a possible D match to TRBD2 (5 bases). Germline V CDR1 and CDR2: LNHNV, YYDKDF (reference sequence). The V gene lost 0 bases and the J gene lost 6 bases, with 15 bases spanning the gap. This CDR3 is 15 amino acids long. The CDR3 nucleotides read TGTGCCACCAGCAGAGATTCGGGGAGTAACGTCGAGCAGTACTTC. It translates to CATSRDSGSNVEQYF.

Concerning this clonotype itself: A much larger clone lies a single base off, so this may be a read error. The chain carries TRBV27 and TRBJ1-5; 9 bases fit TRBD1. The germline V gene encodes CDR1 MNHEY and CDR2 SMNVEV (reference sequence). CDR3 length: 17 residues. Trimming took 8 bases from V and 2 from J; bases not matched to a gene: 13. The CDR3 region is CASVMKTGGRGNQPQHF. The CDR3 nucleotides read TGTGCCAGCGTGATGAAAACAGGGGGCAGAGGCAATCAGCCCCAGCATTTT.

This clonotype was found many times. The rearrangement uses TRBV5-1 and TRBJ2-2; 7 bases are shared with TRBD1. CDR1 is SGHRS and CDR2 is YFSETQ in the germline V gene. This CDR3 spans 14 amino acids. The V gene end was trimmed by 4 bases and the J gene end by 4 bases; junction bases not matched to a gene: 4. CDR3 nucleotides: TGCGCCAGCAGCAACGGACAGGCCACCGGGGAGCTGTTTTTT. Protein: CASSNGQATGELFF.

This clonotype has at least ten counts. The V gene is TRBV5-4, the J gene TRBJ2-7; 7 nucleotides line up with TRBD1. Germline V gene lookup returns CDR1 SGHNT and CDR2 YYREEE (reference sequence). The CDR3 is made up of 13 amino acids. Germline trimming cut 4 bases from V and 5 bases from J; bases unmatched to any gene: 6. CDR3 DNA sequence: TGTGCCAGCAGCCTGCAGGGGGTCGACGAGCAGTACTTC. Translation: CASSLQGVDEQYF.

Ten or more counts support this clonotype. The rearrangement uses TRBV4-2 and TRBJ2-2; possibly TRBD1 for D (6 bases). The V end was cut by 4 bases, the J end by 5 bases, with 14 bases between. The CDR3 is made up of 15 amino acids. Germline V gives CDR1 LGHNA, CDR2 YNFKEQ. CDR3 in amino acids: CASSLRSTGTGELFF. DNA for the CDR3: TGTGCCAGCAGCCTAAGATCGACAGGTACCGGGGAGCTGTTTTTT.

In its sample, this clonotype was seen many times. The chain has TRBV28 and TRBJ1-1, with TRBD1 identical over 7 bases. Germline lookup yields CDR1 MDHEN and CDR2 SYDVKM. The CDR3 contains 12 residues. V gave up 6 bases and J gave up 6 bases; unmatched junction bases: 4. CDR3 protein: CASRGQDPEAFF. In DNA form, the CDR3 reads TGTGCCAGCAGAGGACAGGACCCTGAAGCTTTCTTT.

This clonotype showed up many times. The CDR3 spells CASSRGLELYYGYTF. The CDR3 DNA sequence: TGTGCCAGCAGTCGAGGGTTGGAACTGTACTATGGCTACACCTTC. This sequence joins TRBV2 and TRBJ1-2; D gene unclear. The V and J ends lost 5 bases and 3 bases respectively, with 16 bases between them. Germline CDR1 and CDR2: SNHLY and FYNNEI. The CDR3 has 15 amino acids.

Turning to this clonotype: A much larger clone differs from this one at a single base, so this may be a read error. The rearrangement links TRBV11-2 to TRBJ2-4; D not certain. CDR3 length equals 18 residues. CDR1 SGHAT and CDR2 FQNNGV come from the germline V gene. The CDR3 sequence: CACSFLGRPTVAKNIQYF. The CDR3 DNA reads as TGTGCCTGCAGCTTTCTTGGACGACCCACTGTAGCCAAAAACATTCAGTACTTC.

In its sample, this clonotype was seen many times. V gene TRBV29-1 combines with J gene TRBJ1-1; unclear D gene. V lost 1 base, J lost 3 bases, and 3 bases lay in between. This CDR3 contains 11 residues. In germline, CDR1 is SQVTM, CDR2 ANQGSEA. This chain's CDR3 is CSVEGHTEAFF. In DNA, the CDR3 is TGCAGCGTTGAAGGACACACTGAAGCTTTCTTT. The full variable domain, completed using reference TRBV29-1 and TRBJ1-1, is SAVISQKPSRDICQRGTSLTIQCQVDSQVTMMFWYRQQPGQSLTLIATANQGSEATYESGFVIDKFPISRPNLTFSTLTVSNMSPEDSSIYLCSVEGHTEAFFGQGTRLTVV.

The chain uses TRBV12-3 or TRBV12-4 and TRBJ2-5, with D perhaps TRBD2 (5 bases). Trimming stripped 0 bases from V and 5 bases from J, with 10 bases between. The CDR3 runs 14 residues. CDR3 coding DNA: TGTGCCAGCAGTTTAGCCGGGATTGGTGAGACCCAGTACTTC. It translates to CASSLAGIGETQYF.